This T cell receptor beta chain was identified in a study of blood T cell repertoires in COVID-19. Across the whole study: Whether acute or convalescent, the COVID-19 samples came from the United States, Italy and Spain. Nucleic acid was either cDNA or gDNA, and it came from T cells, B-cell-depleted T cells, or PBMCs.

Per the original data handling: Reference gene primer amplification in the assay estimated nucleated cell counts. This table comes from immunoSEQ multiplex PCR, and its TCRdb copy is limited to in-frame clones, with some not included. V and J calls and clone size come straight from that table; D and trimming were deduced from the DNA. Of around 200,000 clones in the sample, over 80% were seen once. The CDR3 sequence is 16 residues long. J was trimmed by 4 bases and V by 5 bases; bases with no gene match: 13. Germline V CDR1 and CDR2: MDHEN, SYDVKM. This chain uses TRBV28 with TRBJ1-2; 7 nucleotides agree with TRBD1. The sequenced material came from peripheral blood. The TCR comes from a human donor in a cohort sampled during active COVID-19. The CDR3 sequence is CASSTIKTGSGYGYTF. The CDR3 DNA reads as TGTGCCAGCAGTACCATAAAGACAGGGTCTGGCTATGGCTACACCTTC.